The sequence of this T cell receptor beta chain was determined in a study of cytomegalovirus exposure and HLA in healthy donors. Findings and caveats of the study: The study put some 160 TCR beta chains on its list as cytomegalovirus-associated.

With respect to this clone: Its target is not known.

V lost 10 bases, J lost 5 bases, and 13 bases stayed unmatched. The CDR3 loop spans 16 amino acids. From germline, CDR1 is ENHRY and CDR2 SYGVKD. The PCR made use of 60 Vbeta and 13 Jbeta primers. Sequencing was performed with immunoSEQ multiplex PCR; in TCRdb, only in-frame clones are kept and a portion is missing. The data contain roughly 120,000 clones, 77% of them singletons. Material for sequencing was PBMCs. The chain carries TRBV10-3 and TRBJ2-7; TRBD2 matches at 14 bases. This receptor was obtained from a woman in her thirties or forties in good health and CMV-seropositive. For the CDR3, the DNA is TGTGCCACCCTGGGACTAGCGGGAGCAACCTCAAACGAGCAGTACTTC. The encoded protein is CATLGLAGATSNEQYF.